The table lists the clone carrying this T cell receptor beta chain with a few counts. This probably arose from a read error, given a far larger clone one base away. This record comes from a study of graft-versus-host responses after intestinal transplantation. Data came from immunoSEQ multiplex PCR; TCRdb stores just in-frame clones and leaves some out. The data hold 4,600 or so clones, with roughly 24% observed a single time. Overall study findings and caveats: Some patients had graft-donor T cell macrochimerism, and their allografts showed high graft-versus-host to host-versus-graft clonal ratios. Ileal or blood samples showed some GvH clones first, and such clones were also found in recipient marrow.

Germline V lookup: CDR1 SEHNR, CDR2 FQNEAQ (reference sequence). The CDR3 runs 14 residues. This receptor was identified in a human patient who received an intestinal transplant. The sequenced sample was alloreactive CD4+ T cells from a mixed lymphocyte reaction culture, obtained before intestinal transplant. Regarding subset: CFSE-low proliferating T cells sorted from approximately six-day pre-transplant mixed lymphocyte reaction (GvH or HvG direction). This sequence joins TRBV7-9 and TRBJ1-6; maybe TRBD1 (5 bases). CDR3 protein: CACSQGSYNSPLHF. CDR3 coding DNA: TGTGCCTGCAGCCAGGGCTCCTATAATTCACCCCTCCACTTT.